The 31 T cell receptor beta chains presented below share a single source sample, sequenced in a study of PD-L1 blockade in urothelial cancer. TCRdb keeps only in-frame clones here, not all; method: immunoSEQ multiplex PCR. The table has tens of thousands of clones, nearly 90% seen once. The time point here: peripheral blood 6 weeks after treatment start. The starting material was PBMCs, obtained around atezolizumab (anti-PD-L1) treatment. The source is an elderly man with urothelial cancer.

About this clone itself: Its ends do not fully match the called genes, so a read error is possible. The chain recombines TRBV10-1 with TRBJ2-7; the D gene is possibly TRBD2 (6 bases). Germline V gene lookup returns CDR1 WNHNN and CDR2 SYGVQD (reference sequence). The length of the CDR3 is 15 residues. The chain's CDR3 is CASSEDHRSGVNLDF. The CDR3 DNA follows: TGCGCCAGCAGTGAGGATCACAGGTCGGGAGTAAATCTCGACTTC.

The gene calls are TRBV7-2 and TRBJ2-7; 10 bases map to TRBD2. V dropped 4 bases and J dropped 2; count of bases not matched to a gene: 5. Looked up from germline, CDR1 is SGHTA and CDR2 is FQGNSA. The CDR3 contains 15 residues. The CDR3, as DNA: TGTGCCAGCAGCTCAGCGGGAGGGGGACCCTACGAGCAGTACTTC. Its translation is CASSSAGGGPYEQYF.

This CDR3 reads CAWSPLAGAGELFF. In DNA, the CDR3 is TGTGCCTGGAGCCCCCTGGCGGGGGCCGGGGAGCTGTTTTTT. The V call is TRBV30, the J call TRBJ2-2; TRBD2 aligns across 7 bases. Germline-derived CDR1 and CDR2 are GTSNPN and SVGIG (reference sequence). J gave up 6 bases and V 3 bases, and 7 bases lay outside the gene matches. The CDR3 is 14 amino acids.

The chain joins TRBV2 to TRBJ2-7; weak D call: TRBD1 (6 bases). Trimming took off 4 bases at V and 2 bases at J, with 9 bases between the two ends. The germline gives CDR1 SNHLY, CDR2 FYNNEI. This CDR3 is 13 amino acids long. The CDR3 region has the DNA TGTGCCAGCAGTGGATCAGGGGCCTACGAGCAGTACTTC. Amino acid sequence: CASSGSGAYEQYF.

The rearrangement links TRBV4-2 to TRBJ2-3; no definite D call. The CDR3 spans 14 residues. Trimming took off 0 bases at V and 11 bases at J, with 15 bases between the two ends. Looked up from germline, CDR1 is LGHNA and CDR2 is YNFKEQ. The CDR3 sequence is CASSQDSSYLVQYF. CDR3 DNA sequence: TGTGCCAGCAGCCAAGATAGCAGCTACCTAGTGCAGTATTTT.

The rearrangement uses TRBV11-3 and TRBJ2-2; 7 bases agree with TRBD1. The V gene end was trimmed by 7 bases and the J gene end by 0 bases; junction bases not matched to a gene: 5. The germline V gene has CDR1 SGHNT and CDR2 YENEEA. The CDR3 extends over 15 amino acids. CDR3 sequence reads: CASTTGTANTGELFF. In DNA, the CDR3 is TGTGCCAGCACCACAGGGACAGCGAACACCGGGGAGCTGTTTTTT.

The chain recombines TRBV6-5 with TRBJ2-5, with D maybe TRBD1 (6 bases). The CDR3 covers 14 residues. Trimming removed 6 bases at V and 2 bases at J, with 13 bases between. The germline CDR1 and CDR2 sequences are MNHEY and SVGAGI. This CDR3 is CASRRGQLQETQYF. CDR3 in DNA: TGTGCCAGCAGGCGCGGACAGTTACAAGAGACCCAGTACTTC.

The V and J genes are TRBV19 and TRBJ1-2, with TRBD1 as a possible D gene (5 bases). CDR1 and CDR2 (germline): LNHDA, SQIVND (reference sequence). Trimming shortened V by 9 bases and J by 5 bases, and 22 bases separated the two germline ends. CDR3 length: 15 residues. The CDR3 nucleotides read TGTGCCAGCCTACCGGGACTGCGGGCTGGTTATGGCTACACCTTC. Translating it yields CASLPGLRAGYGYTF.

This clone was counted once. The V call is TRBV7-2, the J call TRBJ2-6; D remains ambiguous. CDR1 is SGHTA and CDR2 is FQGNSA in the germline V gene. Trimming left V 5 bases short and J 1 base short, with 12 bases between. This CDR3 has 16 amino acids. CDR3 protein: CASSLTSRSGANVLTF. CDR3 bases: TGTGCCAGCAGCCTTACCTCGCGATCTGGGGCCAACGTCCTGACTTTC. The entire variable domain, with the rest obtained from reference TRBV7-2 and TRBJ2-6, is as follows: GAGVSQSPSNKVTEKGKDVELRCDPISGHTALYWYRQSLGQGLEFLIYFQGNSAPDKSGLPSDRFSAERTGGSVSTLTIQRTQQEDSAVYLCASSLTSRSGANVLTFGAGSRLTVL.

The chain is built from TRBV25-1 and TRBJ2-3; D perhaps matches TRBD1 (6 bases). Germline values: CDR1 MGHDK, CDR2 SYGVNS. CDR3 length: 14 residues. Trimming left V 6 bases short and J 5 bases short, with 15 bases between. The CDR3 DNA reads TGTGCCAGCAGCTTACAGGGAAGGGGAGATACGCAGTATTTT. Translated: CASSLQGRGDTQYF.

This clone occurred once. This chain connects TRBV19 to TRBJ1-2; D call uncertain. The V and J ends lost 4 bases and 5 bases respectively, with 14 bases between them. This CDR3 comprises 14 residues. Germline assignment: CDR1 LNHDA and CDR2 SQIVND (reference sequence). CDR3 nucleotide sequence: TGTGCCAGTAGTACCCGGAGAGGCGCGTATGGCTACACCTTC. Translated: CASSTRRGAYGYTF.

The chain has TRBV19 and TRBJ1-1; no definite D call. Germline loops: CDR1 LNHDA, CDR2 SQIVND (reference sequence). This CDR3 comprises 11 residues. V gave up 7 bases and J gave up 5 bases, with 8 bases separating them. The CDR3 is CASKERTEAFF. The CDR3 region has the DNA TGTGCCAGTAAGGAGAGGACTGAAGCTTTCTTT.

For the CDR3, the DNA is TGTGCCAGCACCGACATCAGGCAGGGGGGCACCGGGGAGCTGTTTTTT. Translating it yields CASTDIRQGGTGELFF. This sequence joins TRBV5-4 and TRBJ2-2, with a possible D match to TRBD1 (7 bases). Between the trimmed V and J ends, which lost 6 bases and 4 bases, there was a span of 19 bases. The CDR3 runs to 16 residues. The germline CDR1 and CDR2 sequences are SGHNT and YYREEE (reference sequence).

The chain is built from TRBV12-1 and TRBJ1-5; TRBD1, the table's D call, lacks a check against the DNA. TRBV12-1 is marked as a pseudogene. The CDR3 loop spans 18 amino acids. The CDR3 DNA sequence: TGTGCCAGCAGCAGCGGGGACAGGGGGCGCGGTAGCAATCAGCCCCAGCATTTT. Encoded protein: CASSSGDRGRGSNQPQHF.

The V call is TRBV20-1, the J call TRBJ2-1; 7 bases line up with TRBD2. CDR3 length equals 11 residues. Germline CDR1 reads DFQATT; CDR2 reads SNEGSKA (reference sequence). V lost 3 bases and J lost 12; bases outside the gene matches: 5. CDR3 in DNA: TGCAGTGCTAGTAGCGGGCGGGGGCAGTTCTTC. Its translation is CSASSGRGQFF.

CDR3 residues: CASSLGGTMGTGELFF. For the CDR3, the DNA is TGTGCCAGCAGCTTAGGGGGGACTATGGGTACCGGGGAGCTGTTTTTT. The V call is TRBV7-8, the J call TRBJ2-2, with 7 positions matching TRBD2. The CDR3 contains 16 residues. The V gene end was trimmed by 1 base and the J gene end by 5 bases; junction bases not matched to a gene: 7. CDR1 and CDR2 (germline): SGHVS, FQNEAQ.

V and J are TRBV9 and TRBJ2-3; 8 nucleotides match TRBD2. This CDR3 region has 16 residues. CDR1 is SGDLS, CDR2 YYNGEE, per germline. The V and J ends lost 0 bases and 2 bases, in that order; junction bases with no gene match: 5. The CDR3: CASSVATSGYTDTQYF. The DNA of the CDR3 is TGTGCCAGCAGCGTAGCCACTAGCGGTTACACAGATACGCAGTATTTT.

J is TRBJ2-1 and V is TRBV4-3; TRBD1 aligns across 8 bases. After removal of 1 base from V and 9 bases from J, the junction contained 8 bases not matched to a gene. CDR1 is LGHNA and CDR2 is YSLEER in the germline V gene. The CDR3 has 15 amino acids. As DNA, the CDR3 is TGCGCCAGCAGCCAAGTGTCGTCAGGGGGCGCTGAGCAGTTCTTC. It yields the protein CASSQVSSGGAEQFF.

The chain uses TRBV10-1 and TRBJ2-5; TRBD2 aligns across 11 bases. Per germline, CDR1 WNHNN and CDR2 SYGVQD (reference sequence). The CDR3 spans 16 residues. V shed 5 bases and J 5 bases; nucleotides not matched to a gene: 10. This CDR3 is CASSYRLAGLRETQYF. The CDR3 region has the DNA TGCGCCAGCAGTTATAGACTAGCGGGACTCCGTGAGACCCAGTACTTC.

The chain joins TRBV5-1 to TRBJ1-5, with TRBD1 matching over 7 bases. The CDR3 contains 19 residues. Germline CDR1 is SGHRS and CDR2 is YFSETQ. After removal of 4 bases from V and 7 bases from J, the junction contained 23 bases not matched to a gene. The CDR3 DNA follows: TGCGCCAGCAGCCCGGCAAAGGCCGCGAACAGGGGAGTAGGGCAGCCCCAGCATTTT. Amino acid sequence: CASSPAKAANRGVGQPQHF.

The gene calls are TRBV7-6 and TRBJ2-2; weak D call: TRBD1 (5 bases). V was shortened by 2 bases and J by 3 bases, with 10 bases between the two germline ends. The CDR3 totals 15 residues. Per the germline V gene, CDR1 is SGHVS and CDR2 is FNYEAQ. CDR3 sequence: CASSLRRTHTGELFF. The CDR3 DNA follows: TGTGCCAGCAGCTTACGCAGGACACACACCGGGGAGCTGTTTTTT.

The CDR3 nucleotides are TGCGCCAGCAGCTTGGACAGGGGGCGTTTATATGGCTACACCTTC. It encodes CASSLDRGRLYGYTF. The chain combines TRBV5-1 with TRBJ1-2, with TRBD1 matching over 9 bases. CDR1 SGHRS and CDR2 YFSETQ come from the germline V gene. V lost 0 bases and J lost 5; bases outside the gene matches: 5. This CDR3 is 15 amino acids long.

This chain uses TRBV28 with TRBJ2-5; 10 bases are shared with TRBD1. The CDR3 is made up of 16 amino acids. The V segment lost 3 bases and the J segment 5 bases; nucleotides outside the gene matches: 9. Germline-derived CDR1 and CDR2 are MDHEN and SYDVKM. For the CDR3, the DNA is TGTGCCAGCAGTTTGAAGGGACAGGGGAAGTGGGAGACCCAGTACTTC. Its protein is CASSLKGQGKWETQYF.

In this sample, this clone turned up once. The chain links TRBV5-4 to TRBJ2-7; TRBD2 matches at 9 bases. Germline loops: CDR1 SGHNT, CDR2 YYREEE (reference sequence). The CDR3 spans 15 residues. The V segment lost 0 bases and the J segment 4 bases; nucleotides outside the gene matches: 5. The CDR3 loop is CASSLASGEIYEQYF. As DNA, the CDR3 is TGTGCCAGCAGCTTGGCTAGCGGGGAAATTTACGAGCAGTACTTC.

The chain employs TRBV13 and TRBJ2-2; 8 nucleotides agree with TRBD1. With 5 bases clipped from V and 5 bases from J, the junction kept 10 bases outside the gene matches. The CDR3 consists of 16 residues. Looked up from germline, CDR1 is PRHDT and CDR2 is FYEKMQ (reference sequence). The CDR3 DNA sequence: TGTGCCAGCAGCCTCCTTGGGACAGGAGGAACCGGGGAGCTGTTTTTT. Translated: CASSLLGTGGTGELFF. Filled out from reference TRBV13 and TRBJ2-2, the complete variable domain reads AAGVIQSPRHLIKEKRETATLKCYPIPRHDTVYWYQQGPGQDPQFLISFYEKMQSDKGSIPDRFSAQQFSDYHSELNMSSLELGDSALYFCASSLLGTGGTGELFFGEGSRLTVL.

The rearrangement links TRBV6-5 to TRBJ2-7; 9 bases fit TRBD2. Germline CDR1 and CDR2: MNHEY and SVGAGI. With 0 bases clipped from V and 4 bases from J, the junction kept 1 base outside the gene matches. The CDR3 loop spans 14 amino acids. The CDR3 spells CASSYSREGYEQYF. CDR3 sequence (DNA): TGTGCCAGCAGTTACTCGCGGGAGGGTTACGAGCAGTACTTC.

J is TRBJ1-4 and V is TRBV28, with 8 positions matching TRBD1. CDR1 is MDHEN, CDR2 SYDVKM, per germline. J was trimmed by 8 bases and V by 5 bases; bases with no gene match: 7. CDR3 length equals 14 residues. The CDR3 loop is CASSIRQGNEKLFF. As DNA, the CDR3 is TGTGCCAGCAGTATACGACAGGGGAACGAAAAACTGTTTTTT.

The chain is built from TRBV5-1 and TRBJ2-7; D uncertain. V was pared by 2 bases and J by 5 bases, with 14 bases between. The CDR3 runs to 14 residues. Germline V gene data show CDR1 as SGHRS and CDR2 as YFSETQ. The CDR3 spells CASSFVPRVHEQYF. The CDR3 DNA sequence: TGCGCCAGCAGCTTCGTGCCCCGGGTCCACGAGCAGTACTTC.

The rearrangement uses TRBV18 and TRBJ2-1, with D perhaps TRBD2 (6 bases). V lost 3 bases, J lost 1 base, and 13 bases lay in between. CDR1 and CDR2 (germline): KGHSH, LQKENI. This CDR3 contains 16 residues. The DNA of the CDR3 is TGTGCCAGCTCACCGACCGGACTACCTTCCTACAATGAGCAGTTCTTC. It specifies CASSPTGLPSYNEQFF.

This chain joins TRBV2 and TRBJ2-1; a possible D gene is TRBD2 (6 bases). Trimming cost V 2 bases and J 5 bases, with 16 bases left between them. The CDR3 runs to 16 residues. Germline CDR1 is SNHLY and CDR2 is FYNNEI. DNA for the CDR3: TGTGCCAGCAGTGAACGTGGGCGGGAAGGGCACAATGAGCAGTTCTTC. Its protein product is CASSERGREGHNEQFF. The full variable domain, in which reference TRBV2 and TRBJ2-1 provide the parts outside the CDR3, is EPEVTQTPSHQVTQMGQEVILRCVPISNHLYFYWYRQILGQKVEFLVSFYNNEISEKSEIFDDQFSVERPDGSNFTLKIRSTKLEDSAMYFCASSERGREGHNEQFFGPGTRLTVL.

J is TRBJ2-3 and V is TRBV7-5; the DNA was not used to check the table's D call, TRBD1. TRBV7-5 is a pseudogene. The length of the CDR3 is 17 residues. For the CDR3, the DNA is TGTGTCAGAAGCCGGGACAGCCTTTTTCCTAGCACAGATACGCAGTATTTT. Protein sequence: CVRSRDSLFPSTDTQYF.